The sample holds a few counts of the clone carrying this T cell receptor beta chain. TCRdb reanalysed the RT-PCR reads using MiXCR and keeps one entry per CDR3 protein. The table lists roughly 880,000 distinct CDR3 sequences, about a sixth of them singletons, with 6% in the top ten. CDR3 size: 14 residues. Germline-derived CDR1 and CDR2 are SQVTM and ANQGSEA. The V end lost 4 bases, the J end lost 7 bases, and 17 bases lay between the germline ends. This sample stems from a study of patients and donors after allogeneic stem cell transplantation. Sequenced: blood, either unsorted or a sorted T cell fraction (not recorded which). This chain links TRBV29-1 with TRBJ2-1; TRBD2 might be the D (5 bases). This clonotype was sampled from a human donor who was either an allogeneic HSCT recipient or a stem cell or donor lymphocyte infusion donor (not recorded which). It is not recorded whose cells these are; they may come from a transplant donor. The chain's CDR3 is CSVAILELWNEQFF. CDR3 DNA sequence: TGCAGCGTTGCTATACTAGAGCTTTGGAATGAGCAGTTCTTC.